Below, 32 T cell receptor beta chains from the same sample are listed, as sequenced in a study of patients and donors after allogeneic stem cell transplantation. Using its own MiXCR run on the RT-PCR reads, TCRdb lists one record per CDR3 protein. The data contain some 960,000 distinct CDR3 sequences, about a sixth of them singletons. The sequencing input was blood, either unsorted or a sorted T cell fraction (not recorded which). The source of these receptors is a human donor who was either an allogeneic HSCT recipient or a stem cell or donor lymphocyte infusion donor (not recorded which). It is not recorded whose cells these are; they may come from a transplant donor.

Only a few counts were recorded for this clonotype. The chain is built from TRBV2 and TRBJ1-1, with D perhaps TRBD1 (6 bases). The V and J ends lost 7 bases and 0 bases respectively, with 18 bases between them. The germline V gene encodes CDR1 SNHLY and CDR2 FYNNEI. There are 16 residues in the CDR3. The CDR3 loop is CASTHPRDNMNTEAFF. CDR3 bases: TGTGCCAGCACCCACCCTCGGGACAATATGAACACTGAAGCTTTCTTT.

The J gene is TRBJ1-6, the V gene TRBV11-2; unclear D gene. Germline values: CDR1 SGHAT, CDR2 FQNNGV. This CDR3 is 16 amino acids long. V lost 4 bases and J 0 bases, leaving 10 bases between the germline ends. The CDR3: CASSSDGSSYNSPLHF. The CDR3 nucleotides read TGTGCCAGCAGCTCGGACGGTAGCTCCTATAATTCACCCCTCCACTTT.

The chain uses TRBV12-3 or TRBV12-4 and TRBJ2-2, with D perhaps given as TRBD1 or TRBD2 (6 bases each). Trimming removed 6 bases from V and 5 bases from J, with 22 bases in between. This CDR3 contains 17 residues. The CDR3 region is CASSTIRGAPMTGELFF. CDR3 bases: TGTGCCAGCAGCACCATAAGGGGGGCGCCGATGACCGGGGAGCTGTTTTTT.

This clonotype has more than one count but fewer than ten. The chain uses TRBV6-1 and TRBJ1-2, with 10 nucleotides matching TRBD1. The V gene end was trimmed by 4 bases and the J gene end by 2 bases; junction bases not matched to a gene: 7. Looked up from germline, CDR1 is MNHNS and CDR2 is SASEGT. The CDR3 is 16 residues long. CDR3 sequence reads: CASSAQPGQGNYGYTF. The DNA for the CDR3 is TGTGCCAGCAGTGCACAACCGGGACAGGGGAACTATGGCTACACCTTC.

This clonotype was seen a few times. The chain carries TRBV14 and TRBJ2-7; D is possibly TRBD1 or TRBD2 (5 bases each). The CDR3 runs 18 residues. CDR1 and CDR2 (germline): SGHDN, FVKESK. With 0 bases removed from V and 2 bases from J, the gap between germline ends came to 20 bases. In nucleotides, the CDR3 is TGTGCCAGCAGCCAAGAATTTAGTTTTAGGGACGGTCCCTACGAGCAGTACTTC. The encoded protein is CASSQEFSFRDGPYEQYF.

V usage is TRBV15 and J usage is TRBJ2-5; 8 bases are shared with TRBD2. Trimming at V came to 0 bases and at J to 5 bases, leaving 11 bases not matched to a gene. The CDR3 has 17 residues. The germline V gene has CDR1 LNHNV and CDR2 YYDKDF (reference sequence). The CDR3 sequence is CATSRDIREGFEETQYF. The DNA of the CDR3 is TGTGCCACCAGCAGAGATATACGGGAGGGTTTCGAGGAGACCCAGTACTTC.

The genes are TRBV5-1 and TRBJ2-3, with 7 positions matching TRBD2. The ends lost 4 bases at V and 0 bases at J; junction bases unmatched: 5. CDR1 and CDR2 (germline): SGHRS, YFSETQ. There are 15 residues in the CDR3. As DNA, the CDR3 is TGCGCCAGCAGCGGGGGACTATCTAGCACAGATACGCAGTATTTT. The encoded protein is CASSGGLSSTDTQYF.

J is TRBJ2-5 and V is TRBV5-1; possibly TRBD1 for D (5 bases). Germline CDR1 and CDR2: SGHRS and YFSETQ. This CDR3 contains 15 residues. Trimming cost V 4 bases and J 2 bases, with 15 bases left between them. CDR3 DNA sequence: TGCGCCAGCAGCCTTGCACTGACAGAGCAAGAGACCCAGTACTTC. Translating gives CASSLALTEQETQYF. Together with reference TRBV5-1 and TRBJ2-5, the CDR3 gives the full variable domain: KAGVTQTPRYLIKTRGQQVTLSCSPISGHRSVSWYQQTPGQGLQFLFEYFSETQRNKGNFPGRFSGRQFSNSRSEMNVSTLELGDSALYLCASSLALTEQETQYFGPGTRLLVL.

This clonotype occurred a few times. The V and J genes are TRBV6-5 and TRBJ1-1; 7 bases are shared with TRBD1. V trimming: 2 bases; J trimming: 8 bases; junction bases outside the gene matches: 11. The germline gives CDR1 MNHEY, CDR2 SVGAGI. The CDR3 extends over 15 amino acids. The CDR3 nucleotides are TGTGCCAGCAGTTACGGAGGGGGCCGGCTTGCCGAAGCTTTCTTT. Its translation: CASSYGGGRLAEAFF.

This sequence joins TRBV5-1 and TRBJ1-4; no clear D. With 0 bases removed from V and 4 bases from J, the gap between germline ends came to 7 bases. Germline V gene data show CDR1 as SGHRS and CDR2 as YFSETQ. The CDR3 consists of 14 residues. This CDR3 is CASSLGLNNEKLFF. CDR3 in DNA: TGCGCCAGCAGCTTGGGGCTGAATAATGAAAAACTGTTTTTT.

The gene calls are TRBV12-3 or TRBV12-4 and TRBJ2-3, with D uncertain. This CDR3 has 13 residues. V was clipped by 1 base and J by 4 bases, with 6 bases between them. The CDR3 reads CASSLDSADTQYF. CDR3 sequence (DNA): TGTGCCAGCAGTTTAGACTCGGCAGATACGCAGTATTTT.

The chain combines TRBV2 with TRBJ2-7; 8 bases are shared with TRBD1. J lost 5 bases, V lost 5 bases, and 11 bases had no gene match. The CDR3 spans 15 residues. In germline, CDR1 is SNHLY, CDR2 FYNNEI. Here the CDR3 reads CASSRPLGQGHEQYF. CDR3 coding DNA: TGTGCCAGCAGTCGTCCGTTAGGACAGGGCCACGAGCAGTACTTC.

The genes are TRBV6-2 or TRBV6-3 and TRBJ1-2; D is uncertain. The germline V and J ends were trimmed by 0 bases and 5 bases, with 7 bases remaining between them. Looked up from germline, CDR1 is MNHEY and CDR2 is SVGEGT. This CDR3 has 13 amino acids. The CDR3 here is CASSYSRGYGYTF. In DNA, the CDR3 is TGTGCCAGCAGTTACTCGCGGGGATATGGCTACACCTTC.

V is TRBV18 and J is TRBJ2-5; perhaps TRBD2 as D (11 bases). The CDR3 has 21 amino acids. Germline V gene data show CDR1 as KGHSH and CDR2 as LQKENI. V was shortened by 1 base and J by 1 base, with 28 bases between the two germline ends. CDR3 sequence reads: CASSPRGTGEWTSGFQETQYF. DNA for the CDR3: TGTGCCAGCTCACCACGGGGGACAGGGGAATGGACTAGCGGGTTCCAAGAGACCCAGTACTTC.

Many counts were recorded for this clonotype. V usage is TRBV29-1 and J usage is TRBJ2-3; 7 nucleotides match TRBD2. The germline gives CDR1 SQVTM, CDR2 ANQGSEA. The J segment lost 2 bases and the V segment lost 1 base, leaving 6 bases of the junction unmatched. This CDR3 contains 15 residues. In nucleotides, the CDR3 is TGCAGCGTTGAAGCCAGGGAGGGAATCACAGATACGCAGTATTTT. This gives the protein CSVEAREGITDTQYF.

This rearrangement joins TRBV5-1 to TRBJ2-2; 8 nucleotides agree with TRBD1. The CDR3 is 17 amino acids. V was pared by 4 bases and J by 1 base, with 9 bases of the junction left unmatched. The germline V gene encodes CDR1 SGHRS and CDR2 YFSETQ. DNA for the CDR3: TGCGCCAGCAGCCCAGTCCCGACAGGGGTGAACACCGGGGAGCTGTTTTTT. Translated: CASSPVPTGVNTGELFF.

This clonotype showed up just a few times. The rearrangement links TRBV12-3 or TRBV12-4 to TRBJ2-3, with TRBD2 identical over 11 bases. This CDR3 has 18 residues. Unmatched junction bases numbered 18, after V lost 6 bases and J lost 7 bases. CDR3: CASSGGASGRSPRHTQYF. The CDR3 DNA sequence: TGTGCCAGCAGCGGGGGGGCTAGCGGGAGGTCCCCCCGACATACGCAGTATTTT.

A single count supports this clonotype. The rearrangement joins TRBV29-1 to TRBJ1-1; possibly TRBD1 for D (6 bases). This CDR3 region has 16 residues. CDR1 is SQVTM, CDR2 ANQGSEA, per germline. Trimming took 6 bases from V and 1 from J, leaving 21 bases between them. The CDR3 nucleotides read TGCAGCGTGGACGGACAGATTAAAGCCTCGAACACTGAAGCTTTCTTT. It is translated as CSVDGQIKASNTEAFF.

This clonotype showed up many times. The genes are TRBV12-3 or TRBV12-4 and TRBJ2-7, with D possibly matching TRBD2 (6 bases). CDR3 length: 14 residues. The V gene lost 1 base and the J gene lost 5 bases, with 12 bases spanning the gap. The CDR3 reads CASSLGASVNEQYF. CDR3 in DNA: TGTGCCAGCAGTTTAGGCGCTAGCGTCAACGAGCAGTACTTC.

This clonotype has at least ten counts. The chain employs TRBV20-1 and TRBJ1-2, with D unclear. Trimming took 7 bases from V and 8 from J, leaving 8 bases between them. Germline loops: CDR1 DFQATT, CDR2 SNEGSKA (reference sequence). The CDR3 is made up of 9 amino acids. The CDR3 sequence is CSGSTGYTF. The DNA of the CDR3 is TGCAGTGGGAGTACGGGCTACACCTTC.

This clonotype was detected only a few times. The chain uses TRBV9 and TRBJ2-1; 13 bases are a match to TRBD2. The length of the CDR3 is 15 residues. Germline V gene data show CDR1 as SGDLS and CDR2 as YYNGEE. V gave up 3 bases and J gave up 8 bases; unmatched junction bases: 5. DNA for the CDR3: TGTGCCAGCAGCGGGTGGACTAGCGGGAGCGATGAGCAGTTCTTC. Its translation is CASSGWTSGSDEQFF. Filled out from reference TRBV9 and TRBJ2-1, the complete variable domain reads DSGVTQTPKHLITATGQRVTLRCSPRSGDLSVYWYQQSLDQGLQFLIQYYNGEERAKGNILERFSAQQFPDLHSELNLSSLELGDSALYFCASSGWTSGSDEQFFGPGTRLTVL.

The chain couples TRBV7-3 to TRBJ1-1, with a possible D match to TRBD1 (5 bases). Germline CDR1 and CDR2: SGHTA and FQGTGA. This CDR3 region has 15 residues. Trimming cost V 3 bases and J 10 bases, with 21 bases left between them. CDR3 sequence reads: CASSFPSREGWRAFF. CDR3 DNA sequence: TGTGCCAGCAGCTTCCCCTCGCGGGAGGGGTGGAGAGCTTTCTTT.

The table lists this clonotype with a few counts. J is TRBJ2-4 and V is TRBV12-3 or TRBV12-4; D perhaps matches TRBD1 (5 bases). Deletions cut 7 bases from V and 9 bases from J, with 16 bases between. The CDR3 extends over 13 amino acids. CDR3 amino acids: CASTDSDIGIQYF. The CDR3 DNA reads TGTGCCAGCACCGACTCGGACATTGGCATTCAGTACTTC.

This clonotype was seen a handful of times. The rearrangement uses TRBV5-1 and TRBJ1-1, with 7 positions matching TRBD1. The V gene's germline CDR1 is SGHRS and CDR2 YFSETQ. The CDR3 loop spans 16 amino acids. Losses at the gene ends were 6 bases for V and 4 bases for J; bases not matched to a gene: 15. This CDR3 is CASMGQGGLRGTEAFF. The CDR3 region has the DNA TGCGCCAGCATGGGGCAGGGGGGCTTGAGGGGCACTGAAGCTTTCTTT.

The chain employs TRBV7-9 and TRBJ2-7; D gene ambiguous. V dropped 4 bases and J dropped 3 bases, with 7 bases sitting between them. The CDR3 is made up of 12 amino acids. Germline assignment: CDR1 SEHNR and CDR2 FQNEAQ (reference sequence). This chain's CDR3 is CASSSLDYEQYF. The CDR3, as DNA: TGTGCCAGCAGCTCCCTAGACTACGAGCAGTACTTC. Looking up the rest from reference TRBV7-9 and TRBJ2-7 gives the full variable domain: DTGVSQNPRHKITKRGQNVTFRCDPISEHNRLYWYRQTLGQGPEFLTYFQNEAQLEKSRLLSDRFSAERPKGSFSTLEIQRTEQGDSAMYLCASSSLDYEQYFGPGTRLTVT.

There are many counts of this clonotype. The CDR3 here is CASSLLVGTGGQETQYF. The CDR3 nucleotides read TGTGCCAGCAGTTTATTAGTCGGGACAGGGGGTCAAGAGACCCAGTACTTC. This rearrangement joins TRBV12-3 or TRBV12-4 to TRBJ2-5, with 11 bases matching TRBD1. The J segment lost 2 bases and the V segment lost 2 bases, leaving 7 bases of the junction unmatched. The CDR3 contains 17 residues.

This clonotype was found a few times. The gene calls are TRBV4-3 and TRBJ2-4, with 7 bases identical to TRBD2. Per germline, CDR1 LGHNA and CDR2 YSLEER. V trimming: 0 bases; J trimming: 0 bases; junction bases outside the gene matches: 5. This CDR3 comprises 17 residues. The CDR3 DNA sequence: TGCGCCAGCAGCCAAGACTGGGAGGGACTAGCCAAAAACATTCAGTACTTC. Its protein product is CASSQDWEGLAKNIQYF.

The chain has TRBV20-1 and TRBJ2-1, with TRBD1 as a possible D gene (5 bases). Trimming cost V 3 bases and J 6 bases, with 15 bases left between them. The CDR3 loop spans 14 amino acids. Germline V gene lookup returns CDR1 DFQATT and CDR2 SNEGSKA (reference sequence). This chain's CDR3 is CSASRIDSFNEQFF. CDR3 nucleotides: TGCAGTGCTAGTCGAATCGACAGTTTCAATGAGCAGTTCTTC.

The rearrangement links TRBV7-6 to TRBJ2-7; 11 bases are a match to TRBD1. This CDR3 has 15 amino acids. Trimming at V came to 5 bases and at J to 0 bases, leaving 3 bases not matched to a gene. Germline V gene data show CDR1 as SGHVS and CDR2 as FNYEAQ. The CDR3 spells CASSRGTGGSYEQYF. CDR3 bases: TGTGCCAGCAGCCGCGGGACAGGGGGCTCCTACGAGCAGTACTTC. The whole variable domain, filled in from reference TRBV7-6 and TRBJ2-7, reads GAGVSQSPRYKVTKRGQDVALRCDPISGHVSLYWYRQALGQGPEFLTYFNYEAQQDKSGLPNDRFSAERPEGSISTLTIQRTEQRDSAMYRCASSRGTGGSYEQYFGPGTRLTVT.

This clonotype occurred a few times. The rearrangement links TRBV5-5 to TRBJ1-1, with 12 bases aligning to TRBD1. The CDR3 spans 16 residues. Trimming took 3 bases from V and 1 from J; bases not matched to a gene: 4. Germline CDR1 SGHKS, CDR2 YYEKEE (reference sequence). The CDR3 nucleotides are TGTGCCAGCAGCTGGGGGACAGGGGGCGAGAACACTGAAGCTTTCTTT. This translates into CASSWGTGGENTEAFF.

V is TRBV20-1 and J is TRBJ2-5, with D perhaps matching TRBD2 (6 bases). Between the trimmed V and J ends, which lost 0 bases and 5 bases, there was a span of 19 bases. The CDR3 sequence is 16 residues long. Germline-derived CDR1 and CDR2 are DFQATT and SNEGSKA (reference sequence). The DNA for the CDR3 is TGCAGTGCTAGAGATCGCGTTGAGAGGGACTGGGAGACCCAGTACTTC. Its translation is CSARDRVERDWETQYF.

This rearrangement joins TRBV12-3 or TRBV12-4 to TRBJ2-7; possible D gene TRBD1, 5 bases. The CDR3 is 11 residues long. The ends were cut back, 7 bases at V and 7 bases at J, with 11 bases in the middle. The chain's CDR3 is CASTRVGEQYF. The CDR3 bases are TGTGCCAGCACCAGGGTAGGAGAGCAGTACTTC.